This T cell receptor (beta chain) was identified in a study of cytomegalovirus exposure and HLA in healthy donors. This PCR relied on a set of 60 Vbeta primers and 13 Jbeta primers. Profiling relied on immunoSEQ multiplex PCR, and the TCRdb table lists in-frame clones only, not all of them. The table lists 150,000 to 200,000 clones, around 80% of them singletons. The clonotype originates from a woman aged 40 to 50 in good health and CMV-seronegative. The sequenced sample consisted of PBMCs.

CDR3 protein: CASLPGKSANYGYTF. The CDR3 nucleotides read TGTGCCAGTTTGCCAGGGAAGTCTGCTAACTATGGCTACACCTTC. This chain links TRBV6-1 with TRBJ1-2; D possibly corresponds to TRBD1 (5 bases). The length of the CDR3 is 15 residues. V gave up 9 bases and J gave up 0 bases, with 17 bases separating them. CDR1 MNHNS and CDR2 SASEGT come from the germline V gene.